Included here is one TCR beta chain sequence, with context. The data belong to a study of T cell changes during pregnancy in multiple sclerosis. Here immunoSEQ multiplex PCR was the method, and the copy in TCRdb shows in-frame clones only, minus some. The table lists some 77,000 clones, approximately 90% of them singletons. V lost 6 bases and J 5 bases, leaving 11 bases between the germline ends. The CDR3 extends over 12 amino acids. Germline values: CDR1 SGHTS, CDR2 YDEGEE. The sequence was collected from a female donor in good health, enrolled as a control in a pregnancy study. This chain uses TRBV5-8 with TRBJ1-2; tentatively, D is TRBD1 (6 bases). This sample comprised peripheral blood, obtained in the second trimester of pregnancy. The CDR3 coding sequence is TGTGCCAGCACCCAAACAGGGTATGGCTACACCTTC. Amino acid sequence: CASTQTGYGYTF.